These 7 T cell receptor beta chains share one sample of origin, sequenced in a study of blood T cell repertoires in COVID-19. Sequencing was performed with immunoSEQ multiplex PCR; in TCRdb, only in-frame clones are kept and a portion is missing. There are about 330,000 clones in the sample; roughly 90% occur only once, and around 4% lies in the top ten. Sequenced: peripheral blood. These receptors were taken from a woman aged 50 to 60 with active or convalescent COVID-19.

This rearrangement joins TRBV3-1 (or the pseudogene TRBV3-2) to TRBJ1-6; TRBD1 matches 9 bases. This CDR3 region has 17 residues. Germline CDR1 is LGHDT and CDR2 is YNNKEL (reference sequence). With 3 bases clipped from V and 2 bases from J, the junction kept 5 bases outside the gene matches. The CDR3 DNA reads TGTGCCAGCAGCCAGGGGAGACAGGGGGCCTATAATTCACCCCTCCACTTT. Translated, it gives CASSQGRQGAYNSPLHF.

The genes are TRBV11-3 and TRBJ2-7; a possible D gene is TRBD1 (6 bases). This CDR3 region has 14 residues. V gave up 1 base and J gave up 2 bases, with 9 bases separating them. Germline V gene data show CDR1 as SGHNT and CDR2 as YENEEA. CDR3 amino acids: CASSLGGGTYEQYF. The DNA for the CDR3 is TGTGCCAGCAGCTTAGGAGGGGGAACCTACGAGCAGTACTTC.

The V and J genes are TRBV7-3 and TRBJ1-1, with 9 nucleotides matching TRBD1. The V gene's germline CDR1 is SGHTA and CDR2 FQGTGA. The CDR3 runs to 14 residues. V shed 2 bases and J 6 bases; nucleotides not matched to a gene: 4. The CDR3 loop is CASSLDRGSAEAFF. The CDR3 region has the DNA TGTGCCAGCAGCTTAGACAGGGGGAGCGCTGAAGCTTTCTTT.

V usage is TRBV7-3 and J usage is TRBJ1-1, with 9 bases matching TRBD1. Losses at the gene ends were 6 bases for V and 10 bases for J; bases not matched to a gene: 6. This CDR3 region has 12 residues. Germline V CDR1 and CDR2: SGHTA, FQGTGA. The DNA of the CDR3 is TGTGCCAGCAGGGCGGACAGGGGATCAGCTTTCTTT. Amino acid sequence: CASRADRGSAFF.

The V gene is TRBV6-6, the J gene TRBJ1-5; perhaps TRBD1 as D (5 bases). Trimming removed 0 bases from V and 2 bases from J, with 11 bases in between. Looked up from germline, CDR1 is MNHNY and CDR2 is SVGAGI (reference sequence). The length of the CDR3 is 16 residues. CDR3 bases: TGTGCCAGCAGTTACTCGGGGGGAGGGGGCAATCAGCCCCAGCATTTT. This encodes CASSYSGGGGNQPQHF.

The rearrangement uses TRBV18 and TRBJ2-7; 10 positions agree with TRBD2. With 6 bases clipped from V and 5 bases from J, the junction kept 7 bases outside the gene matches. The CDR3 is 14 residues long. CDR1 and CDR2 (germline): KGHSH, LQKENI. Written as DNA, the CDR3 is TGTGCCAGCTCCCCTACTAGCGGGGTCAACGAGCAGTACTTC. It yields the protein CASSPTSGVNEQYF.

V is TRBV6-4 and J is TRBJ1-1; D unclear. This CDR3 is 13 amino acids long. CDR1 and CDR2 from the germline V gene are MRHNA and SNTAGT. Trimming removed 3 bases from V and 5 bases from J, with 10 bases in between. CDR3 sequence (DNA): TGTGCCAGCAGTGAACAGTATGGGACTGAAGCTTTCTTT. The encoded protein is CASSEQYGTEAFF.